The rows below give T cell receptor beta chains drawn from one sample of a study of blood T cell repertoires in COVID-19. Profiling relied on immunoSEQ multiplex PCR, and the TCRdb table lists in-frame clones only, not all of them. Counted here are about 75,000 clones, around 88% occurring once; the ten biggest clones make up over 6%. Material: peripheral blood. These receptors were taken from a woman aged 70 to 79 with acute or convalescent COVID-19. The CDR3 runs from the conserved cysteine through the conserved F or W. A D gene is named only where the DNA matches it firmly. Size tells how often a clone was seen (once, few, many) or the class of an expanded clone, and some rows leave it out.

TRBV6-5	.	TRBJ1-1	.	CASSYVGANTEAFF	TGTGCCAGCAGTTACGTAGGGGCCAATACTGAAGCTTTCTTT
TRBV5-5	.	TRBJ1-1	.	CASSRSQGLGTEAFF	TGTGCCAGCAGCCGATCTCAGGGCTTGGGAACTGAAGCTTTCTTT
TRBV13	.	TRBJ2-7	TRBD2	CASSSSGPSGTYEQYF	TGTGCCAGCAGCTCGAGCGGGCCTAGCGGGACCTACGAGCAGTACTTC
TRBV5-1	.	TRBJ2-3	TRBD2	CASSPPSGASTDTQYF	TGCGCCAGCAGCCCCCCTAGCGGGGCCAGCACAGATACGCAGTATTTT
TRBV5-6	.	TRBJ1-6	TRBD1	CASSSGTGGSPLHF	TGTGCCAGCAGCTCGGGGACAGGTGGCTCACCCCTCCACTTT
TRBV6-2/TRBV6-3	.	TRBJ2-5	.	CASSPGGPQETQYF	TGTGCCAGCAGTCCCGGGGGTCCGCAAGAGACCCAGTACTTC
TRBV4-2	.	TRBJ1-1	TRBD1	CASSQSGQGSAEAFF	TGTGCCAGCAGCCAATCGGGACAGGGGAGCGCTGAAGCTTTCTTT
TRBV4-1	.	TRBJ2-1	TRBD2	CASSSSGGGYNEQFF	TGCGCCAGCAGTTCAAGCGGGGGGGGCTACAATGAGCAGTTCTTC
TRBV21-1	once	TRBJ2-1	.	CASSKGSSGSSYNEQFF	TGTGCCAGCAGCAAAGGTTCTAGCGGGAGCTCCTACAATGAGCAGTTCTTC
TRBV19	.	TRBJ1-1	TRBD1	CASSVYYTGAPEAFF	TGTGCCAGTAGTGTCTACTACACAGGGGCCCCTGAAGCTTTCTTT
TRBV27	.	TRBJ2-7	.	CASSLSPGRLGEQYF	TGTGCCAGCAGTTTAAGTCCAGGGAGGCTGGGGGAGCAGTACTTC
TRBV14	.	TRBJ2-5	.	CASSPRAPRAQYF	TGTGCCAGCAGCCCCCGGGCCCCCAGGGCCCAGTACTTC
TRBV25-1	.	TRBJ1-5	.	CASSPEYSNQPQHF	TGTGCCAGCAGTCCCGAGTATAGCAATCAGCCCCAGCATTTT
TRBV2	.	TRBJ1-1	TRBD1	CASGPGQGYTEAFF	TGTGCCAGCGGACCGGGACAGGGCTACACTGAAGCTTTCTTT
TRBV19	.	TRBJ2-1	TRBD2	CASTRLAGGLGVNEQFF	TGTGCCAGTACTAGACTAGCGGGAGGGTTGGGAGTCAATGAGCAGTTCTTC
TRBV28	.	TRBJ2-1	.	CASFDSGSSYNEQFF	TGTGCCAGCTTCGATAGCGGTAGCTCCTACAATGAGCAGTTCTTC
TRBV18	few	TRBJ1-2	.	CASSPSGAYYGYTF	TGTGCCAGCTCACCATCAGGGGCCTACTATGGCTACACCTTC
TRBV27	.	TRBJ1-2	TRBD1	CASSLTYDRAGYGYTF	TGTGCCAGCAGCCTTACTTATGACAGGGCGGGGTATGGCTACACCTTC
TRBV30	.	TRBJ2-3	.	CAWSDLNDGLRGTDTQYF	TGTGCCTGGAGTGACCTTAACGACGGACTCAGAGGCACAGATACGCAGTATTTT
TRBV29-1	.	TRBJ2-7	.	CSVEVLYEQYF	TGCAGCGTTGAGGTACTATACGAGCAGTACTTC
TRBV28	.	TRBJ2-7	.	CASSDIGDYEQYF	TGTGCCAGCAGCGACATCGGGGATTACGAGCAGTACTTC
TRBV4-2	.	TRBJ2-1	.	CASSLTVSDEQFF	TGTGCCAGCAGCCTCACCGTCAGCGATGAGCAGTTCTTC
TRBV5-1	.	TRBJ2-5	TRBD2	CASFDGGRRRETQYF	TGCGCCAGCTTCGACGGGGGGAGGCGGAGAGAGACCCAGTACTTC
TRBV5-1	.	TRBJ1-2	.	CASSLEGSGYTF	TGCGCCAGCAGCTTGGAAGGGAGTGGCTACACCTTC
TRBV28	.	TRBJ2-7	TRBD2	CASSGGLASSYEQYF	TGTGCCAGCAGTGGGGGACTAGCGAGCTCCTACGAGCAGTACTTC
TRBV6-5	.	TRBJ2-3	TRBD1	CASSYGQGAVDTQYF	TGTGCCAGCAGTTACGGACAGGGGGCCGTTGATACGCAGTATTTT
TRBV29-1	.	TRBJ2-3	TRBD1	CSVLGTGAPDTQYF	TGCAGCGTTTTGGGGACAGGGGCCCCAGATACGCAGTATTTT
TRBV5-5	.	TRBJ2-1	TRBD1	CASSPVGTEYNEQFF	TGTGCCAGCAGCCCGGTGGGGACAGAGTACAATGAGCAGTTCTTC
TRBV2	.	TRBJ1-2	TRBD1	CASSGQGAGDGYTF	TGTGCCAGCAGCGGACAGGGGGCTGGGGATGGCTACACCTTC
TRBV9	.	TRBJ1-1	.	CASNRDPHANTEAFF	TGTGCCAGCAACAGGGACCCCCATGCGAACACTGAAGCTTTCTTT
TRBV7-2	.	TRBJ2-5	.	CASSSRAGGTQYF	TGTGCCAGCAGCTCCCGGGCAGGAGGGACCCAGTACTTC
TRBV28	.	TRBJ2-3	TRBD1	CASSSRQGVTDTQYF	TGTGCCAGCAGTTCCCGACAGGGAGTCACAGATACGCAGTATTTT
TRBV2	.	TRBJ2-6	TRBD2	CASSEELAGAGANVLTF	TGTGCCAGCAGTGAAGAACTAGCGGGAGCTGGGGCCAACGTCCTGACTTTC
TRBV9	.	TRBJ2-1	TRBD2	CASSVLGLAGGFSYNEQFF	TGTGCCAGCAGCGTTCTTGGGCTAGCGGGGGGTTTCTCCTACAATGAGCAGTTCTTC
TRBV9	.	TRBJ1-6	.	CASSVEWGGSPLHF	TGTGCCAGCAGCGTAGAATGGGGCGGATCACCCCTCCACTTT
TRBV6-5	.	TRBJ2-1	TRBD2	CASSYWGGTSNEQFF	TGTGCCAGCAGTTACTGGGGCGGGACTAGCAATGAGCAGTTCTTC
TRBV2	.	TRBJ2-5	TRBD1	CASGTGTGLFETQYF	TGTGCCAGCGGAACCGGGACAGGGTTATTTGAGACCCAGTACTTC
TRBV7-2	.	TRBJ2-5	TRBD2	CASSLLAGGGETQYF	TGTGCCAGCAGCTTACTAGCGGGAGGGGGGGAGACCCAGTACTTC
TRBV2	once	TRBJ2-1	.	CASSVVSEQFF	TGTGCCAGCAGTGTTGTCAGTGAGCAGTTCTTC
TRBV7-2	.	TRBJ2-7	TRBD1	CASSLAGTGNSYEQYF	TGTGCCAGCAGCTTAGCGGGGACAGGGAATTCATACGAGCAGTACTTC
TRBV7-3	.	TRBJ2-5	TRBD2	CASSRIGGAETQYF	TGTGCCAGCAGCCGGATCGGGGGGGCAGAGACCCAGTACTTC
TRBV21-1	.	TRBJ1-1	.	CASSKGEGRTEAFF	TGTGCCAGCAGCAAAGGGGAGGGTCGAACTGAAGCTTTCTTT
TRBV5-4	.	TRBJ1-2	TRBD1	CASSSSGQGRYGYTF	TGTGCCAGCAGCTCTTCCGGACAGGGGAGATATGGCTACACCTTC
TRBV19	.	TRBJ1-2	.	CASSSDRSYGYTF	TGTGCCAGTAGTTCTGACAGATCCTATGGCTACACCTTC
TRBV9	once	TRBJ1-2	TRBD1	CASSVAQGEFEDNYGYTF	TGTGCCAGCAGCGTAGCTCAGGGGGAATTTGAGGATAACTATGGCTACACCTTC
TRBV28	.	TRBJ1-2	.	CASSLSGVGYTF	TGTGCCAGCAGTTTATCGGGGGTCGGCTACACCTTC
TRBV30	.	TRBJ1-1	.	CAWSRDTEAFF	TGTGCCTGGAGCAGGGACACTGAAGCTTTCTTT
TRBV6-1	.	TRBJ1-3	.	CASRSGTNLYTIYF	TGTGCCAGCAGATCCGGGACAAATCTTTACACCATATATTTT
TRBV7-2	.	TRBJ1-1	TRBD1	CASSSQWTGRDTEAFF	TGTGCCAGCAGCTCCCAGTGGACAGGTCGGGACACTGAAGCTTTCTTT
TRBV28	.	TRBJ2-3	TRBD2	CASSLAGGGKTDTQYF	TGTGCCAGCAGTTTAGCCGGCGGGGGTAAAACAGATACGCAGTATTTT
TRBV27	.	TRBJ2-7	.	CASSSLSLGVHEQYF	TGTGCCAGCAGTTCCCTCTCGCTTGGAGTCCACGAGCAGTACTTC
TRBV7-3	.	TRBJ2-7	TRBD1	CASSRTGTGPSEQYF	TGTGCCAGCAGCCGCACAGGGACAGGACCCTCGGAGCAGTACTTC
TRBV10-3	.	TRBJ2-2	TRBD1	CAISEPGQGTGELFF	TGTGCCATCAGTGAGCCCGGACAGGGAACCGGGGAGCTGTTTTTT
TRBV3-1/TRBV3-2	.	TRBJ1-6	.	CASSPPGARINSPLHF	TGTGCCAGCAGCCCACCAGGGGCGAGGATTAATTCACCCCTCCACTTT